The 25 T cell receptor beta chains below all came from one sample that was sequenced in a study of brain T cells in children with intractable seizures. Sequencing was performed with immunoSEQ multiplex PCR; in TCRdb, only in-frame clones are kept and a portion is missing. The sample contains about 350,000 clones, 93% of which appear only once. As for time point: blood from clinic visit 5 months post-surgery; TSC patient then seizure free. Specimen: peripheral blood, collected roughly 5 months after surgery. The source is a boy under three years old with tuberous sclerosis and intractable seizures.

This chain connects TRBV7-9 to TRBJ2-5; the D is unclear. This CDR3 has 19 residues. The germline CDR1 and CDR2 sequences are SEHNR and FQNEAQ (reference sequence). Trimming removed 1 base from V and 2 bases from J, with 23 bases in between. The CDR3 nucleotides read TGTGCCAGCAGCTTAGTTTATATTCGTCTCCAATCGACACAAGAGACCCAGTACTTC. This codes for CASSLVYIRLQSTQETQYF.

The chain combines TRBV3-1 (or the pseudogene TRBV3-2) with TRBJ2-5; D uncertain. The V gene lost 0 bases and the J gene lost 5 bases, with 10 bases spanning the gap. The CDR3 consists of 14 residues. The germline gives CDR1 LGHDT, CDR2 YNNKEL (reference sequence). The CDR3 DNA follows: TGTGCCAGCAGCCAAGAGCCCGCGGTGGAGACCCAGTACTTC. Amino acids: CASSQEPAVETQYF.

This clone was seen a single time. The chain links TRBV24-1 to TRBJ1-3; D gene ambiguous. The CDR3 extends over 12 amino acids. Trimming removed 5 bases at V and 4 bases at J, with 5 bases between. CDR1 is KGHDR and CDR2 is SFDVKD in the germline V gene. The CDR3 region has the DNA TGTGCCACCAGTGCGCAGGGAAACACCATATATTTT. It translates to CATSAQGNTIYF.

J is TRBJ1-2 and V is TRBV24-1; the D gene is possibly TRBD1 (6 bases). Germline loops: CDR1 KGHDR, CDR2 SFDVKD. The germline V and J ends were trimmed by 3 bases and 1 base, with 8 bases remaining between them. The CDR3 is made up of 14 amino acids. The CDR3 DNA sequence: TGTGCCACCAGTGATCTGGACAGTAACTATGGCTACACCTTC. Protein sequence: CATSDLDSNYGYTF.

The V call is TRBV9, the J call TRBJ2-3; TRBD2 agrees at 9 bases. Germline V gene data show CDR1 as SGDLS and CDR2 as YYNGEE. This CDR3 spans 19 amino acids. V shed 0 bases, J shed 0 bases, and the junction held 11 bases outside the gene matches. CDR3 protein: CASSVGDSGGNPSTDTQYF. As DNA, the CDR3 is TGTGCCAGCAGCGTAGGAGATAGCGGGGGTAACCCTAGCACAGATACGCAGTATTTT.

J is TRBJ2-5 and V is TRBV6-2 or TRBV6-3; no firm D call. CDR3 length: 12 amino acids. The germline V gene encodes CDR1 MNHEY and CDR2 SVGEGT. Deletions cut 0 bases from V and 5 bases from J, with 4 bases between. The CDR3 sequence is CASSYSLETQYF. The CDR3 bases are TGTGCCAGCAGTTACTCCCTGGAGACCCAGTACTTC.

The chain recombines TRBV6-2 or TRBV6-3 with TRBJ2-7, with 9 bases identical to TRBD2. Germline values: CDR1 MNHEY, CDR2 SVGEGT. Unmatched junction bases numbered 3, after V lost 2 bases and J lost 4 bases. The CDR3 loop spans 14 amino acids. CDR3 sequence reads: CASSYGLAYYEQYF. The CDR3 DNA sequence: TGTGCCAGCAGTTACGGACTAGCGTATTACGAGCAGTACTTC.

The chain joins TRBV4-2 to TRBJ2-7; TRBD1 might be the D (5 bases). Germline V gene sequence: CDR1 LGHNA, CDR2 YNFKEQ. Trimming took off 0 bases at V and 4 bases at J, with 13 bases between the two ends. The CDR3 length is 15 residues. The CDR3 sequence: CASSQDPGRAYEQYF. CDR3 nucleotides: TGTGCCAGCAGCCAAGACCCAGGGCGCGCTTACGAGCAGTACTTC.

The chain carries TRBV9 and TRBJ2-1, with TRBD2 matching 7 bases. The germline V gene encodes CDR1 SGDLS and CDR2 YYNGEE. V lost 2 bases to trimming and J lost 6 bases; unmatched junction nucleotides: 14. The CDR3 has 17 residues. DNA of the CDR3: TGTGCCAGCAGCGTCTTTGGTCGAGCGGGGCTTCTCAATGAGCAGTTCTTC. Amino acids: CASSVFGRAGLLNEQFF.

The chain uses TRBV5-1 and TRBJ2-3; the D gene could be TRBD1 or TRBD2 (5 bases each). The CDR3 covers 15 residues. Trimming pared 2 bases from V and 0 bases from J, leaving 10 bases between. Germline CDR1 reads SGHRS; CDR2 reads YFSETQ. CDR3 region: CASSFTGGSTDTQYF. The CDR3 DNA reads TGCGCCAGCAGCTTCACTGGGGGAAGCACAGATACGCAGTATTTT.

As concerns this clone: Other DNA sequences from this sample encode an identical CDR3 as well. The V and J genes are TRBV5-6 and TRBJ1-5; maybe TRBD1 (6 bases). Per germline, CDR1 SGHDT and CDR2 YYEEEE. The germline V and J ends were trimmed by 3 bases and 7 bases, with 11 bases remaining between them. This CDR3 is built from 13 residues. This CDR3 reads CASSSTGNQPQHF. The CDR3 DNA is TGTGCCAGCAGCTCTACAGGGAACCAGCCCCAGCATTTT.

The chain combines TRBV5-4 with TRBJ2-7, with D possibly being TRBD2 (5 bases). CDR1 is SGHNT, CDR2 YYREEE, per germline (reference sequence). This CDR3 spans 13 amino acids. V was pared by 4 bases and J by 3 bases, with 11 bases between. As DNA, the CDR3 is TGTGCCAGCAGCCTACTAGAGGGCTACGAGCAGTACTTC. Protein: CASSLLEGYEQYF.

The V call is TRBV6-2 or TRBV6-3, the J call TRBJ2-3; 8 bases line up with TRBD2. V shed 3 bases and J 1 base; nucleotides not matched to a gene: 6. Germline CDR1 MNHEY, CDR2 SVGEGT. The CDR3 is made up of 16 amino acids. CDR3 DNA sequence: TGTGCCAGCAGTTATCGGGAGGGGGGGGGCACAGATACGCAGTATTTT. Translation gives CASSYREGGGTDTQYF.

The chain couples TRBV5-1 to TRBJ2-1, with D possibly TRBD1 on 5 matching bases. This CDR3 has 13 amino acids. Germline assignment: CDR1 SGHRS and CDR2 YFSETQ. The germline V and J ends were trimmed by 0 bases and 8 bases, with 9 bases remaining between them. The CDR3: CASSLAGMDEQFF. DNA of the CDR3: TGCGCCAGCAGCTTGGCAGGGATGGATGAGCAGTTCTTC.

This rearrangement joins TRBV24-1 to TRBJ1-4; D not resolved. Trimming cost V 5 bases and J 4 bases, with 4 bases left between them. The germline V gene has CDR1 KGHDR and CDR2 SFDVKD. The CDR3 extends over 12 amino acids. Written as DNA, the CDR3 is TGTGCCACCAGTGTGGATAATGAAAAACTGTTTTTT. Translating it yields CATSVDNEKLFF.

The chain has TRBV19 and TRBJ1-2, with D unclear. The ends were cut back, 3 bases at V and 4 bases at J, with 12 bases in the middle. Germline V gene data show CDR1 as LNHDA and CDR2 as SQIVND (reference sequence). The CDR3 has 14 residues. The CDR3 DNA reads TGTGCCAGTAGTATCATTTCGCGAGGCTATGGCTACACCTTC. Translated: CASSIISRGYGYTF.

The chain joins TRBV23-1 to TRBJ2-7; 7 nucleotides line up with TRBD1. TRBV23-1 is flagged as an ORF with uncertain function. The CDR3 contains 13 residues. The J segment lost 3 bases and the V segment lost 4 bases, leaving 3 bases of the junction unmatched. The CDR3 reads CASSLGGLYEQYF. The CDR3 nucleotides are TGCGCCAGCAGTCTAGGGGGCCTCTACGAGCAGTACTTC.

The rearrangement links TRBV6-5 to TRBJ2-7; 11 nucleotides match TRBD1. CDR1 and CDR2 (germline): MNHEY, SVGAGI. This CDR3 contains 13 residues. With 8 bases clipped from V and 6 bases from J, the junction kept 6 bases outside the gene matches. This CDR3 reads CASDRDRGSEQYF. For the CDR3, the DNA is TGTGCCAGCGACCGGGACAGGGGGTCCGAGCAGTACTTC.

The rearrangement joins TRBV13 to TRBJ1-2; D might be TRBD1 (5 bases). Trimming pared 4 bases from V and 4 bases from J, leaving 16 bases between. Germline loops: CDR1 PRHDT, CDR2 FYEKMQ (reference sequence). The CDR3 covers 15 residues. The CDR3 spells CASSSLRQKAYGYTF. In nucleotides, the CDR3 is TGTGCCAGCAGCTCCTTACGACAGAAAGCCTATGGCTACACCTTC.

V gene TRBV7-9 combines with J gene TRBJ1-4; 11 nucleotides line up with TRBD1. Germline values: CDR1 SEHNR, CDR2 FQNEAQ (reference sequence). Trimming removed 5 bases from V and 11 bases from J; junction bases left unmatched: 7. This CDR3 has 14 residues. Written as DNA, the CDR3 is TGTGCCAGCAGCACCACCGGGACAGGGGGGAAACTGTTTTTT. This encodes CASSTTGTGGKLFF.

The chain couples TRBV19 to TRBJ2-7; perhaps TRBD2 as D (8 bases). With 6 bases removed from V and 2 bases from J, the gap between germline ends came to 23 bases. The germline V gene encodes CDR1 LNHDA and CDR2 SQIVND (reference sequence). This CDR3 contains 17 residues. The DNA of the CDR3 is TGTGCCAGTAGACAAAACCAGGGGGGTAGCGGGGCCTACGAGCAGTACTTC. Translation gives CASRQNQGGSGAYEQYF.

CDR3 residues: CASSLTDRASGNTIYF. The DNA for the CDR3 is TGCGCCAGCAGCTTGACGGACAGGGCCTCTGGAAACACCATATATTTT. The gene calls are TRBV5-1 and TRBJ1-3, with TRBD1 matching over 8 bases. The CDR3 contains 16 residues. V trimming: 1 base; J trimming: 0 bases; junction bases outside the gene matches: 3. The germline V gene encodes CDR1 SGHRS and CDR2 YFSETQ.

The CDR3 reads CATSRALLQNTEAFF. The CDR3 nucleotides are TGTGCCACCAGCAGAGCCCTACTCCAGAACACTGAAGCTTTCTTT. The chain is built from TRBV15 and TRBJ1-1; D remains ambiguous. V lost 1 base, J lost 1 base, and 10 bases lay in between. The CDR3 has 15 amino acids. The germline V gene has CDR1 LNHNV and CDR2 YYDKDF (reference sequence).

The V and J genes are TRBV19 and TRBJ2-1, with 10 bases matching TRBD2. V dropped 7 bases and J dropped 6; count of bases not matched to a gene: 6. The CDR3 spans 14 residues. The germline CDR1 and CDR2 sequences are LNHDA and SQIVND (reference sequence). CDR3 amino acids: CASNLGLASNEQFF. CDR3 DNA sequence: TGTGCCAGTAACTTGGGACTAGCGAGCAATGAGCAGTTCTTC.

The V call is TRBV6-5, the J call TRBJ1-2; D perhaps matches TRBD1 (5 bases). Germline assignment: CDR1 MNHEY and CDR2 SVGAGI. Trimming stripped 1 base from V and 8 bases from J, with 17 bases between. The CDR3 loop spans 15 amino acids. The chain's CDR3 is CASSYLTGPRGGYTF. CDR3 nucleotides: TGTGCCAGCAGTTACTTGACCGGGCCCCGGGGCGGCTACACCTTC.